This T cell receptor (beta chain) stems from a study of blood T cell repertoires in COVID-19. Study in general: T cells, B-cell-depleted T cells, or PBMCs supplied cDNA or gDNA.

Produced via immunoSEQ multiplex PCR; TCRdb's table is partial and in-frame only. The top ten hold less than 2% of the sample, which has 200,000 to 300,000 clones, around 84% seen once. The CDR3 runs to 15 residues. The germline CDR1 and CDR2 sequences are MNHNY and SVGAGI (reference sequence). Germline trimming cut 5 bases from V and 7 bases from J; bases unmatched to any gene: 11. This clonotype originated in a woman aged 40 to 50 who had recovered from COVID-19. Sample: peripheral blood. This chain links TRBV6-6 with TRBJ2-1; TRBD1 matches at 7 bases. The CDR3 DNA reads TGTGCCAGCAGTAACCCCCACAGGGGTGGAAATGAGCAGTTCTTC. Its translation is CASSNPHRGGNEQFF.